The T cell receptor (beta chain) described here comes from a study of blood T cell repertoires in COVID-19. Study summary: Acute and convalescent COVID-19 samples came from the United States, Italy and Spain. Sample material is recorded as cDNA or gDNA derived from T cells, B-cell-depleted T cells, or PBMCs.

As originally analysed: Reference gene primer amplification gave estimated nucleated cell counts. Assay used: immunoSEQ multiplex PCR; TCRdb lists only in-frame clones, some missing. That table is the source of V, J and clone size, and D and trimming were worked out from the DNA. Of about 91,000 clones listed, roughly three quarters are singletons. The receptor comes from an elderly woman with acute or convalescent COVID-19. The sample consisted of peripheral blood.

CDR3 bases: TGTGCCAGCAGCGCCCGAAACAGGAGTACCTCTGGAAACACCATATATTTT. Translation gives CASSARNRSTSGNTIYF. J is TRBJ1-3 and V is TRBV21-1; the table names TRBD1, a call not compared with the DNA. TRBV21-1 is listed as a pseudogene. This CDR3 comprises 17 residues.